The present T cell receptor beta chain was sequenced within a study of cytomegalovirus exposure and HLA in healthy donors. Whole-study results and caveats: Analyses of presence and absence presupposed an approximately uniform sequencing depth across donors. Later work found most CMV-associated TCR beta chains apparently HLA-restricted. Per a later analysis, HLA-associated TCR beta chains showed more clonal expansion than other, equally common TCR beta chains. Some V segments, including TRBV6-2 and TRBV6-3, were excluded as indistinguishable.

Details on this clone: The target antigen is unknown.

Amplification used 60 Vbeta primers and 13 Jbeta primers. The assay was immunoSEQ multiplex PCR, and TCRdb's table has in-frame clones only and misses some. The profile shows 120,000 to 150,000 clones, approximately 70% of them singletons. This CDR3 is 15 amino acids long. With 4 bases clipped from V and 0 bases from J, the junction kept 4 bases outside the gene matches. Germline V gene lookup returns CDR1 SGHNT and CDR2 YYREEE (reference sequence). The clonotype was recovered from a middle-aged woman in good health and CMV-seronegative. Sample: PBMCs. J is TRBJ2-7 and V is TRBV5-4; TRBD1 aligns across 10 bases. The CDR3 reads CASSGQGGPSYEQYF. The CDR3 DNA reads TGTGCCAGCAGCGGACAGGGGGGCCCCTCCTACGAGCAGTACTTC.